A single sample is the source of the 10 T cell receptor beta chains below, sequenced in a study of patients and donors after allogeneic stem cell transplantation. TCRdb analysed the RT-PCR reads with MiXCR anew, one entry per CDR3 protein. The table has roughly 230,000 distinct CDR3 sequences, around 14% seen once. The specimen was blood, either unsorted or a sorted T cell fraction (not recorded which). Receptors originate from a human donor who was either an allogeneic HSCT recipient or a stem cell or donor lymphocyte infusion donor (not recorded which). It is not recorded whose cells these are; they may come from a transplant donor.

This clonotype was detected many times. V gene TRBV5-1 combines with J gene TRBJ2-7; 9 bases match TRBD1. CDR3 length equals 15 residues. The V gene's germline CDR1 is SGHRS and CDR2 YFSETQ. Trimming removed 1 base from V and 7 bases from J; junction bases left unmatched: 9. In DNA, the CDR3 is TGCGCCAGCAGCTTGATTAGGACAGGGGAAGGGGAGCAGTACTTC. As protein: CASSLIRTGEGEQYF.

This chain uses TRBV7-3 with TRBJ1-1, with D unclear. Germline V gene lookup returns CDR1 SGHTA and CDR2 FQGTGA. V lost 5 bases and J lost 8, with 21 bases in between. The length of the CDR3 is 15 residues. As DNA, the CDR3 is TGTGCCAGCAGCCCAACCACCGGGCCGGGAACAGAAGCTTTCTTT. The encoded protein is CASSPTTGPGTEAFF.

This clonotype was counted many times. V gene TRBV4-1 combines with J gene TRBJ2-7; D unclear. This CDR3 region has 14 residues. In germline, CDR1 is MGHRA, CDR2 YSYEKL. V was pared by 4 bases and J by 3 bases, with 13 bases between. CDR3 DNA sequence: TGCGCCAGCAGCCTAAGAGATTGGGGCTACGAGCAGTACTTC. Translation gives CASSLRDWGYEQYF.

The chain uses TRBV6-5 and TRBJ2-7; possibly TRBD2 for D (6 bases). Germline loops: CDR1 MNHEY, CDR2 SVGAGI. This CDR3 is 15 amino acids long. Deletions cut 1 base from V and 0 bases from J, with 10 bases between. CDR3 region: CASSYFAGSSYEQYF. Written as DNA, the CDR3 is TGTGCCAGCAGTTACTTTGCCGGGAGCTCCTACGAGCAGTACTTC.

This clonotype has just a few counts. V is TRBV6-1 and J is TRBJ2-3; 14 bases match TRBD2. The CDR3 has 16 residues. V shed 6 bases, J shed 3 bases, and the junction held 5 bases outside the gene matches. Germline loops: CDR1 MNHNS, CDR2 SASEGT. The CDR3 region is CASSRGTSGGTDTQYF. Written as DNA, the CDR3 is TGTGCCAGCAGCCGGGGGACTAGCGGGGGAACAGATACGCAGTATTTT.

V is TRBV27 and J is TRBJ2-7; perhaps TRBD2 as D (8 bases). This CDR3 contains 15 residues. The germline CDR1 and CDR2 sequences are MNHEY and SMNVEV (reference sequence). Deletions cut 6 bases from V and 2 bases from J, with 17 bases between. The CDR3 loop is CASRQGTAGAYEQYF. Written as DNA, the CDR3 is TGTGCCAGCAGACAGGGGACAGCGGGAGCCTACGAGCAGTACTTC.

This clonotype was observed a handful of times. The gene calls are TRBV7-9 and TRBJ2-1; either TRBD1 or TRBD2 may supply D (5 bases each). CDR1 is SEHNR, CDR2 FQNEAQ, per germline (reference sequence). Trimming left V 1 base short and J 9 bases short, with 13 bases between. The CDR3 runs 14 residues. The CDR3: CASSLGGSSGEQFF. The CDR3, as DNA: TGTGCCAGCAGCTTAGGGGGCAGCAGCGGTGAGCAGTTCTTC.

This clonotype was seen at least ten times. The chain couples TRBV12-3 or TRBV12-4 to TRBJ1-4; D uncertain. CDR3 length: 13 amino acids. Trimming cost V 0 bases and J 8 bases, with 7 bases left between them. CDR3 nucleotides: TGTGCCAGCAGTTTAGCAGGGAACGAAAAACTGTTTTTT. Its translation: CASSLAGNEKLFF.

This clonotype was recorded a few times. This chain links TRBV6-2 or TRBV6-3 with TRBJ1-5, with 7 positions matching TRBD1. The CDR3 length is 15 residues. V lost 5 bases to trimming and J lost 6 bases; unmatched junction nucleotides: 10. CDR1 is MNHEY, CDR2 SVGEGT, per germline. In DNA form, the CDR3 reads TGTGCCAGCAGTCCACAGGGGATTTTCGGTCAGCCCCAGCATTTT. Amino acids: CASSPQGIFGQPQHF.

The genes are TRBV10-3 and TRBJ1-3; D gene uncertain. In germline, CDR1 is ENHRY, CDR2 SYGVKD. V gave up 10 bases and J gave up 4 bases, with 20 bases separating them. The CDR3 length is 15 residues. CDR3 DNA: TGTGCCACCGCAATGAAGGTCTCGGGGGGAAACACCATATATTTT. The encoded protein is CATAMKVSGGNTIYF.